This T cell receptor (beta chain) was found in a study of T cell repertoires in cytomegalovirus infection (dated by TCRdb to about 2019). Background for the entire study: Because public TCR beta signatures pointed to carriage of CMV infection together with the matching HLA type, the HLA type of each donor mattered for the analysis.

CDR1 and CDR2 (WSHSY, SAAADI) derive from the germline V gene. Taken from cysteine to valine, the CDR3 has 13 residues. Of the read, only the CDR3 DNA is kept; its 39 bases are in frame from base 1. V and J are trimmed by 6 bases and 3 bases, and the gene matches miss 5 bases of the junction. TCRdb records Illumina HiSeq 1500 as the sequencer. TCRdb reworked the public reads: Q25 trimming with fastp, MiXCR clone assembly, productive beta chains retained. Rows matching on CDR3 protein sequence are summarized as one entry with the most common DNA and genes. The sample table records hundreds of thousands of distinct CDR3 sequences; approximately 24% of these occur just once. 8% of the sample lies in the top ten. Findings and caveats that apply to the study as a whole: In both this cohort and an independent roughly 350-donor cohort, the cumulative frequency of public TCR beta family members distinguished carriers of CMV infection plus the relevant HLA type. The ex vivo response was dominated by HLA-C-restricted CMV-specific TCR beta clonotypes, which also provided the single most frequent clonotype in two of eight donors.

As regards this clonotype: The antigen this receptor binds is unknown. Base-call qualities are not available, and no considerably larger clone is one nucleotide away.

The clonotype was recovered from a human donor in good health (CMV status not recorded). Some clones in this sample may be carry-over from other donors' samples. The receptor chain draws on TRBV10-2 and TRBJ2-7; 7 central nucleotides agree with TRBD1. Sequencing input: CD8+ T cells from PBMCs. The bases are TGCGCCAGCAGAGCCAACAGGGGCTACGAGCAGTACGTC. Its amino acids are CASRANRGYEQYV.